These 9 T cell receptor beta chains were all obtained from the same sample, sequenced in a study of cytomegalovirus exposure and HLA in healthy donors. Researchers ran the PCR with 60 Vbeta and 13 Jbeta primers. The data were produced by immunoSEQ multiplex PCR, yet TCRdb's version contains in-frame clones alone and is incomplete. Here the sample spans tens of thousands of clones, approximately 78% being singletons. Sequenced sample: PBMCs. The receptors were gathered from a man younger than 35 in good health and CMV-seronegative.

This clone has a handful of counts. The chain is built from TRBV4-3 and TRBJ1-5; 7 nucleotides align to TRBD1. Germline CDR1 LGHNA, CDR2 YSLEER. V dropped 0 bases and J dropped 6; count of bases not matched to a gene: 14. The CDR3 runs 18 residues. The CDR3 reads CASSQDPVGPGGSQPQHF. The CDR3 DNA reads TGCGCCAGCAGCCAAGATCCGGTCGGACCAGGGGGTAGTCAGCCCCAGCATTTT.

This clone was observed a few times. The V and J genes are TRBV10-3 and TRBJ1-5; possibly TRBD1 for D (5 bases). Trimming pared 4 bases from V and 5 bases from J, leaving 12 bases between. The CDR3 spans 14 residues. Per germline, CDR1 ENHRY and CDR2 SYGVKD. The CDR3 is CAISGTQGYQPQHF. The DNA of the CDR3 is TGTGCCATCAGTGGGACGCAGGGTTATCAGCCCCAGCATTTT.

This clone was seen a few times. V usage is TRBV30 and J usage is TRBJ1-4; no definite D call. V lost 2 bases, J lost 5 bases, and 12 bases lay in between. CDR3 size: 14 residues. Germline values: CDR1 GTSNPN, CDR2 SVGIG (reference sequence). CDR3 coding DNA: TGTGCCTGGAGTACTTCTCACCTAAATGAAAAACTGTTTTTT. Translation gives CAWSTSHLNEKLFF.

The J gene is TRBJ1-2, the V gene TRBV7-2; 9 bases map to TRBD1. The V gene's germline CDR1 is SGHTA and CDR2 FQGNSA. Unmatched junction bases numbered 9, after V lost 2 bases and J lost 8 bases. This CDR3 spans 15 amino acids. In nucleotides, the CDR3 is TGTGCCAGCAGCTTACGGGGACAGGGCAGTGGCGGCTACACCTTC. As protein: CASSLRGQGSGGYTF. Filled out from reference TRBV7-2 and TRBJ1-2, the complete variable domain reads GAGVSQSPSNKVTEKGKDVELRCDPISGHTALYWYRQSLGQGLEFLIYFQGNSAPDKSGLPSDRFSAERTGGSVSTLTIQRTQQEDSAVYLCASSLRGQGSGGYTFGSGTRLTVV.

The rearrangement uses TRBV29-1 and TRBJ2-2; no reliable D call. The germline V and J ends were trimmed by 2 bases and 1 base, with 2 bases remaining between them. CDR3 size: 12 residues. Germline CDR1 SQVTM, CDR2 ANQGSEA. The DNA of the CDR3 is TGCAGCGTTGAACGGAACACCGGGGAGCTGTTTTTT. It codes for CSVERNTGELFF.

This sequence joins TRBV5-1 and TRBJ1-1; tentatively, D is TRBD1 (5 bases). The V end lost 0 bases, the J end lost 4 bases, and 13 bases lay between the germline ends. The CDR3 length is 15 residues. Germline assignment: CDR1 SGHRS and CDR2 YFSETQ. The CDR3 DNA reads TGCGCCAGCAGCTTGGGGGACTCAGGTGGCACTGAAGCTTTCTTT. Translated, it gives CASSLGDSGGTEAFF.

The gene calls are TRBV4-2 and TRBJ2-7; D may be TRBD1 (6 bases). The CDR3 loop spans 17 amino acids. From germline, CDR1 is LGHNA and CDR2 YNFKEQ. V was clipped by 4 bases and J by 2 bases, with 21 bases between them. CDR3 sequence reads: CASSRLQGWGNTYEQYF. CDR3 bases: TGTGCCAGCAGCCGCCTCCAGGGGTGGGGAAATACCTACGAGCAGTACTTC.

This clone has just a few counts. The chain links TRBV6-5 to TRBJ1-4; the D is unclear. Trimming took 5 bases from V and 1 from J, leaving 8 bases between them. Germline CDR1 MNHEY, CDR2 SVGAGI. The CDR3 runs to 14 residues. The CDR3 coding sequence is TGTGCCAGCAGTCGACAAGTAACTAATGAAAAACTGTTTTTT. Amino acid sequence: CASSRQVTNEKLFF.

This clone was observed a few times. V gene TRBV28 combines with J gene TRBJ2-3; the match to TRBD1 covers 7 bases. This CDR3 has 13 residues. Germline CDR1 MDHEN, CDR2 SYDVKM. V trimming: 6 bases; J trimming: 6 bases; junction bases outside the gene matches: 6. In DNA form, the CDR3 reads TGTGCCAGCAGACAGGGGCAGTGGGATACGCAGTATTTT. It specifies CASRQGQWDTQYF. The whole variable domain, remainder taken from reference TRBV28 and TRBJ2-3, is DVKVTQSSRYLVKRTGEKVFLECVQDMDHENMFWYRQDPGLGLRLIYFSYDVKMKEKGDIPEGYSVSREKKERFSLILESASTNQTSMYLCASRQGQWDTQYFGPGTRLTVL.